Below are 2 T cell receptor beta chains sequenced from a single sample in a study of early T cells in non-severe SARS-CoV-2 infection. Each CDR3 protein is one row after TCRdb ran MiXCR on the 5' RACE reads. The table includes tens of thousands of distinct CDR3 sequences, 5.8% detected once. The material sequenced was whole blood. All receptors derive from an adult who was a healthcare worker with PCR-confirmed SARS-CoV-2 infection or an uninfected control (not recorded which).

At least ten counts were recorded for this clonotype. This chain joins TRBV20-1 and TRBJ1-2; no definite D call. V was trimmed by 1 base and J by 3 bases, leaving 6 bases between them. CDR3 length: 12 residues. CDR1 is DFQATT and CDR2 is SNEGSKA in the germline V gene (reference sequence). The CDR3 loop is CSARVVDYGYTF. For the CDR3, the DNA is TGCAGTGCTAGAGTAGTTGACTATGGCTACACCTTC.

The rearrangement joins TRBV2 to TRBJ2-3; D possibly uses TRBD1 or TRBD2 (5 bases each). V lost 3 bases, J lost 3 bases, and 13 bases lay in between. CDR1 SNHLY and CDR2 FYNNEI come from the germline V gene. This CDR3 spans 15 amino acids. This chain's CDR3 is CASSDDGGRTDTQYF. In nucleotides, the CDR3 is TGTGCCAGCAGTGATGATGGGGGTAGGACAGATACGCAGTATTTT.